This T cell receptor beta chain came from a study of blood T cell repertoires in COVID-19. Study details: The United States, Italy and Spain provided the acute and convalescent COVID-19 samples. PBMCs, B-cell-depleted T cells, or T cells were the source of the cDNA or gDNA that made up the material.

Original handling: Reference gene primer amplification gave nucleated cell count estimates. Data came from immunoSEQ multiplex PCR; TCRdb stores just in-frame clones and leaves some out. That table supplies the V and J calls and clone size; D and trimming were determined from the DNA. Altogether 250,000 or so clones are present, just over 85% being singletons, with the ten largest covering around 1.5%. The germline CDR1 and CDR2 sequences are SNHLY and FYNNEI. The V end lost 4 bases, the J end lost 7 bases, and 13 bases lay between the germline ends. The CDR3 spans 13 residues. The sequencing sample was made of peripheral blood. J is TRBJ1-1 and V is TRBV2, with D unclear. This TCR was sampled from a man of 80 years or more with acute or convalescent COVID-19. CDR3 sequence reads: CASSGLVFGEAFF. CDR3 DNA sequence: TGTGCCAGCAGTGGCCTTGTGTTCGGTGAAGCTTTCTTT.